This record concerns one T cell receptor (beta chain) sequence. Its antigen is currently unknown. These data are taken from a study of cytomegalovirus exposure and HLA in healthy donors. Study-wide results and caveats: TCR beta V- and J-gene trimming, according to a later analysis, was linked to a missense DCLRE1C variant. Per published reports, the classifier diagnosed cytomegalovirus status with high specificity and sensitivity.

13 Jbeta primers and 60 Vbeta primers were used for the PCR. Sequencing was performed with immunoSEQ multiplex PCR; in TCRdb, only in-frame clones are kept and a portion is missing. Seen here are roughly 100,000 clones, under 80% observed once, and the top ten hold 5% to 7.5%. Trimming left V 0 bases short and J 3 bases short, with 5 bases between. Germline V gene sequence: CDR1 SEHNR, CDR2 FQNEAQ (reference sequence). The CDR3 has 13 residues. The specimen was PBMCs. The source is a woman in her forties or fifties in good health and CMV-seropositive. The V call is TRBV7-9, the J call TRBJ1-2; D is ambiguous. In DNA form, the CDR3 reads TGTGCCAGCAGCTTAGCAGCCCACTATGGCTACACCTTC. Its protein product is CASSLAAHYGYTF. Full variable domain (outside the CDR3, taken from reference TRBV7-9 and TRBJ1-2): DTGVSQNPRHKITKRGQNVTFRCDPISEHNRLYWYRQTLGQGPEFLTYFQNEAQLEKSRLLSDRFSAERPKGSFSTLEIQRTEQGDSAMYLCASSLAAHYGYTFGSGTRLTVV.